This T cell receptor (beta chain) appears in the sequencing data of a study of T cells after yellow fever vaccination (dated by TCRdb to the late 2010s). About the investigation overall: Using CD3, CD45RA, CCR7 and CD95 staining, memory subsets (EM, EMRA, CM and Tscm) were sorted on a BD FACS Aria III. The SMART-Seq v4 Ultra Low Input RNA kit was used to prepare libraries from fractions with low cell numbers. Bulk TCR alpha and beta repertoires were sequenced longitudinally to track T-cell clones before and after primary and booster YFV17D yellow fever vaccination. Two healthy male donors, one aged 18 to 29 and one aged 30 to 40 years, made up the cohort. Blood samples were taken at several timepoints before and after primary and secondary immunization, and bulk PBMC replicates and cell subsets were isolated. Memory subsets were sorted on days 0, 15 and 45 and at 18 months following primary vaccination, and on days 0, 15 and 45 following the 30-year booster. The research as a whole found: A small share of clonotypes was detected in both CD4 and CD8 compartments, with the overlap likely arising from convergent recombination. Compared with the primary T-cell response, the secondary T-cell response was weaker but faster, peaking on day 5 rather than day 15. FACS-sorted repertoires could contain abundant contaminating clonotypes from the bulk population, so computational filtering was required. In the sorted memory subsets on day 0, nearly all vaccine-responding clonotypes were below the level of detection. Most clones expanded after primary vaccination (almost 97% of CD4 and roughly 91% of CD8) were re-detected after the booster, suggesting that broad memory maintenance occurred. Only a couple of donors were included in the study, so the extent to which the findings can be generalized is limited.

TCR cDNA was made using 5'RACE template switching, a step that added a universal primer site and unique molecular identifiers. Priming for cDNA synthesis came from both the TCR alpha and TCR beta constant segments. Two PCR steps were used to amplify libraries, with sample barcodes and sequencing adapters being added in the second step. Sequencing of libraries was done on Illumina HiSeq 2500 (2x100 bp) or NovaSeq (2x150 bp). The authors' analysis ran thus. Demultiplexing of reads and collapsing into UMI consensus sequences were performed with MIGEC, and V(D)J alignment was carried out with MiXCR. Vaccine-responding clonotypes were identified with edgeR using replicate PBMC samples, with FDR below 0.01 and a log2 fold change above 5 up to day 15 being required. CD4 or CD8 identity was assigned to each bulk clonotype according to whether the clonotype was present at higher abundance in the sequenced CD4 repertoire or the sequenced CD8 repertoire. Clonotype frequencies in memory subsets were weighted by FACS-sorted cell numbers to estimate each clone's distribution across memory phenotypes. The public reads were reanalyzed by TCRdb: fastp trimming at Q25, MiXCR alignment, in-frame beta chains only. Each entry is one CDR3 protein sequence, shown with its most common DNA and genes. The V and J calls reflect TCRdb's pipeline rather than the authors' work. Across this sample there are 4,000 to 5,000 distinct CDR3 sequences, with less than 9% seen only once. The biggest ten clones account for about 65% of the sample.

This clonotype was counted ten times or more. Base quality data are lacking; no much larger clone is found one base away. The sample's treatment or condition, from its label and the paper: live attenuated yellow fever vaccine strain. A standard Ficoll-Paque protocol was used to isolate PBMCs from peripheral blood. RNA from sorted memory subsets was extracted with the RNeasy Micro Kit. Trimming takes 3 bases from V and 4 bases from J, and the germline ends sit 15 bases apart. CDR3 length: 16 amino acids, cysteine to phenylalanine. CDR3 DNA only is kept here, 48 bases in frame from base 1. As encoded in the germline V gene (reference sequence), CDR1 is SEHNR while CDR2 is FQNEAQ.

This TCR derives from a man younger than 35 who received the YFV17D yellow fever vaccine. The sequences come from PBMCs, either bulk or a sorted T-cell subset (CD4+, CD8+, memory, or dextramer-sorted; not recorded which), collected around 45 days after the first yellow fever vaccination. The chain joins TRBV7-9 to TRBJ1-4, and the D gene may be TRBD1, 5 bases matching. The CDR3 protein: CASSFGGARRNEKLFF. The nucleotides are TGTGCCAGCAGCTTTGGTGGGGCAAGACGTAATGAAAAACTGTTTTTT. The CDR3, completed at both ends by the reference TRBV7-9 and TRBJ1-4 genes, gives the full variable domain DTGVSQNPRHKITKRGQNVTFRCDPISEHNRLYWYRQTLGQGPEFLTYFQNEAQLEKSRLLSDRFSAERPKGSFSTLEIQRTEQGDSAMYLCASSFGGARRNEKLFFGSGTQLSVL.